This is a list of T cell receptor beta chains from one sample in a study of T cell changes during pregnancy in multiple sclerosis. Clones were sequenced by immunoSEQ multiplex PCR, and TCRdb holds only the in-frame ones, with some missing. The sample comprises under 120,000 clones, approximately 93% of which are singletons, and about 3% rests with the top ten. The sample here was peripheral blood, taken after pregnancy. The receptor source for this set is a female donor with multiple sclerosis, enrolled in a pregnancy study. Both conserved end residues are part of each CDR3. The order of the fields is J gene, V gene, D gene, clone size, CDR3 DNA, CDR3 protein. The D gene is left open where the match is weak. Expanded clones get a size class; other rows say once, few or many, or leave the size out.

J gene: TRBJ2-7; V gene: TRBV7-8; D gene: .; clone size: .; CDR3 DNA: TGTGCCAGCAGTCTCAGGGGTTACGAGCAGTACTTC; CDR3 protein: CASSLRGYEQYF
J gene: TRBJ2-1; V gene: TRBV5-6; D gene: .; clone size: .; CDR3 DNA: TGTGCCAGCAGCTTGACTAGCTTCGATGAGCAGTTCTTC; CDR3 protein: CASSLTSFDEQFF
J gene: TRBJ2-3; V gene: TRBV5-1; D gene: TRBD2; clone size: .; CDR3 DNA: TGCGCCAGCAGCTTGGTGGGAACTAGCGGGGGGGCCGAGGCTACGCAGTATTTT; CDR3 protein: CASSLVGTSGGAEATQYF
J gene: TRBJ2-3; V gene: TRBV4-1; D gene: .; clone size: .; CDR3 DNA: TGCGCCAGCAGCCAACAGATCGAGGGGGTCACAGATACGCAGTATTTT; CDR3 protein: CASSQQIEGVTDTQYF
J gene: TRBJ1-4; V gene: TRBV19; D gene: .; clone size: .; CDR3 DNA: TGTGCCAGTAGTACCCCACCCGCGGAGAGTAATGAAAAACTGTTTTTT; CDR3 protein: CASSTPPAESNEKLFF
J gene: TRBJ2-3; V gene: TRBV5-1; D gene: .; clone size: .; CDR3 DNA: TGCGCCAGCAGCCCTGAGAGACTCAGTGGGGAGGATACGCAGTATTTT; CDR3 protein: CASSPERLSGEDTQYF
J gene: TRBJ2-3; V gene: TRBV12-5; D gene: TRBD2; clone size: .; CDR3 DNA: TGTGCTGGCTCGGGGGGAGATACGCAGTATTTT; CDR3 protein: CAGSGGDTQYF
J gene: TRBJ1-1; V gene: TRBV7-3; D gene: .; clone size: .; CDR3 DNA: TGTGCCAGCAGCGCGACCCCAGGTGAAGCTTTCTTT; CDR3 protein: CASSATPGEAFF
J gene: TRBJ2-3; V gene: TRBV6-5; D gene: .; clone size: .; CDR3 DNA: TGTGCCAGCAGTCGCCTAGCTTCGGATACGCAGTATTTT; CDR3 protein: CASSRLASDTQYF
J gene: TRBJ2-7; V gene: TRBV9; D gene: .; clone size: .; CDR3 DNA: TGTGCCAGCAGCGTAGCCCCCTCCCCGTTCTTTGTGCAGTACTTC; CDR3 protein: CASSVAPSPFFVQYF
J gene: TRBJ1-6; V gene: TRBV25-1; D gene: .; clone size: .; CDR3 DNA: TGTGCCAGCACTCGGGGAGCTGTTAATTCACCCCTCCACTTT; CDR3 protein: CASTRGAVNSPLHF
J gene: TRBJ2-3; V gene: TRBV7-9; D gene: TRBD2; clone size: .; CDR3 DNA: TGTGCCAGCAGCTTGCTAGCGGGGGCCTCAGATACGCAGTATTTT; CDR3 protein: CASSLLAGASDTQYF
J gene: TRBJ2-7; V gene: TRBV2; D gene: .; clone size: .; CDR3 DNA: TGTGCCAGCAGTTTGGCTAGCTCCGAGCAGTACTTC; CDR3 protein: CASSLASSEQYF
J gene: TRBJ2-7; V gene: TRBV5-1; D gene: TRBD1; clone size: .; CDR3 DNA: TGCGCCAGCAGCCAGACAGGGGGCTCTTGGGAGCAGTACTTC; CDR3 protein: CASSQTGGSWEQYF
J gene: TRBJ2-1; V gene: TRBV11-2; D gene: TRBD2; clone size: once; CDR3 DNA: TGTGCCAGCACCACCGGCGGACTAGGGAATGAGCAGTTCTTC; CDR3 protein: CASTTGGLGNEQFF
J gene: TRBJ1-2; V gene: TRBV2; D gene: .; clone size: .; CDR3 DNA: TGTGCCAGCAGTGAAGACTTCTATGGCTACACCTTC; CDR3 protein: CASSEDFYGYTF
J gene: TRBJ2-5; V gene: TRBV28; D gene: .; clone size: .; CDR3 DNA: TGTGCCAGCATGGGTGGGAGGCTCGAGACCCAGTACTTC; CDR3 protein: CASMGGRLETQYF
J gene: TRBJ1-3; V gene: TRBV5-6; D gene: TRBD1; clone size: .; CDR3 DNA: TGTGCCAGCAGCTCTCAGGGGGAAGCAAACTCTGGAAACACCATATATTTT; CDR3 protein: CASSSQGEANSGNTIYF
J gene: TRBJ2-4; V gene: TRBV27; D gene: TRBD2; clone size: .; CDR3 DNA: TGTGCCAGCAGTCCGGGACTAGCGGGAGCCCCCAAAAACATTCAGTACTTC; CDR3 protein: CASSPGLAGAPKNIQYF
J gene: TRBJ1-1; V gene: TRBV10-3; D gene: .; clone size: once; CDR3 DNA: TGTGCCATCACCTCGGACCCGAGGGACACTGAAGCTTTCTTT; CDR3 protein: CAITSDPRDTEAFF
J gene: TRBJ2-5; V gene: TRBV6-5; D gene: .; clone size: .; CDR3 DNA: TGTGCCAGCAGTTTAAATTCGGGGCAAGAGACCCAGTACTTC; CDR3 protein: CASSLNSGQETQYF
J gene: TRBJ1-5; V gene: TRBV7-9; D gene: .; clone size: .; CDR3 DNA: TGTGCCAGCAGCTTCTCTGAGGGCAATCAGCCCCAGCATTTT; CDR3 protein: CASSFSEGNQPQHF
J gene: TRBJ2-5; V gene: TRBV19; D gene: TRBD1; clone size: .; CDR3 DNA: TGTGCCAGTAGTCCGAGACAGGGGGGGTATCGGGAGACCCAGTACTTC; CDR3 protein: CASSPRQGGYRETQYF
J gene: TRBJ2-5; V gene: TRBV27; D gene: TRBD2; clone size: .; CDR3 DNA: TGTGCCAGCAGTTTATCGCGGGGGGAATCGGAGACCCAGTACTTC; CDR3 protein: CASSLSRGESETQYF
J gene: TRBJ1-3; V gene: TRBV6-1; D gene: .; clone size: .; CDR3 DNA: TGTGCCAGCAGTGAAACACAGGGAAACACCATATATTTT; CDR3 protein: CASSETQGNTIYF
J gene: TRBJ1-5; V gene: TRBV2; D gene: TRBD1; clone size: .; CDR3 DNA: TGTGCCAGCAGTGATGACAGGGGGCGTCAGCCCCAGCATTTT; CDR3 protein: CASSDDRGRQPQHF
J gene: TRBJ2-2; V gene: TRBV9; D gene: .; clone size: few; CDR3 DNA: TGTGCCAGCAGCGTACTCTCGGACAGGGAGCTGTTTTTT; CDR3 protein: CASSVLSDRELFF
J gene: TRBJ1-4; V gene: TRBV27; D gene: TRBD1; clone size: .; CDR3 DNA: TGTGCCAGCAGTTTATCATACAGGGGGCGGACTAATGAAAAACTGTTTTTT; CDR3 protein: CASSLSYRGRTNEKLFF
J gene: TRBJ1-5; V gene: TRBV27; D gene: .; clone size: .; CDR3 DNA: TGTGCCAGCAGTTTCGGGGGAAAATTACACAATCAGCCCCAGCATTTT; CDR3 protein: CASSFGGKLHNQPQHF
J gene: TRBJ1-2; V gene: TRBV14; D gene: TRBD1; clone size: .; CDR3 DNA: TGTGCCAGCAGCCAGGACAGGGTAATCGTGTTCTTC; CDR3 protein: CASSQDRVIVFF
J gene: TRBJ2-1; V gene: TRBV13; D gene: TRBD2; clone size: .; CDR3 DNA: TGTGCCAGCAGACCCGGGGGGGCTCCCTACAATGAGCAGTTCTTC; CDR3 protein: CASRPGGAPYNEQFF
J gene: TRBJ2-7; V gene: TRBV5-4; D gene: .; clone size: .; CDR3 DNA: TGTGCCAGCAGCTTGGTCCCCCTTAACGAGCAGTACTTC; CDR3 protein: CASSLVPLNEQYF
J gene: TRBJ2-1; V gene: TRBV9; D gene: TRBD1; clone size: .; CDR3 DNA: TGTGCCAGCAGCTTATCAGGGGGATCCTACAATGAGCAGTTCTTC; CDR3 protein: CASSLSGGSYNEQFF
J gene: TRBJ2-1; V gene: TRBV9; D gene: TRBD2; clone size: .; CDR3 DNA: TGTGCCAGCAGCCCAGAACTAGCGGGGACGAACAATGAGCAGTTCTTC; CDR3 protein: CASSPELAGTNNEQFF
J gene: TRBJ1-4; V gene: TRBV27; D gene: TRBD1; clone size: .; CDR3 DNA: TGTGCCAGCAGTCCGATCGGACAGGGGTATGAAAAACTGTTTTTT; CDR3 protein: CASSPIGQGYEKLFF
J gene: TRBJ2-3; V gene: TRBV9; D gene: .; clone size: once; CDR3 DNA: TGTGCCAGCAGCACTTGGACAGCCTCAGATACGCAGTATTTT; CDR3 protein: CASSTWTASDTQYF
J gene: TRBJ2-2; V gene: TRBV11-2; D gene: .; clone size: .; CDR3 DNA: TGTGCCAGCAGCTTAGTCCAGGTTCGTCACACCGGGGAGCTGTTTTTT; CDR3 protein: CASSLVQVRHTGELFF
J gene: TRBJ2-2; V gene: TRBV29-1; D gene: .; clone size: .; CDR3 DNA: TGCAGCGGTGGACAGTACACCGGGGAGCTGTTTTTT; CDR3 protein: CSGGQYTGELFF
J gene: TRBJ1-6; V gene: TRBV6-1; D gene: .; clone size: .; CDR3 DNA: TGTGCCAGCAGGGACAGTAATTCACCCCTCCACTTT; CDR3 protein: CASRDSNSPLHF
J gene: TRBJ2-7; V gene: TRBV9; D gene: TRBD1; clone size: once; CDR3 DNA: TGTGCCAGCAGCGTAGCGGGACAGGGAGGCGCGTCCTACGAGCAGTACTTC; CDR3 protein: CASSVAGQGGASYEQYF
J gene: TRBJ2-7; V gene: TRBV21-1; D gene: .; clone size: .; CDR3 DNA: TGTGCCAGCAGCCCCCATGACAGGGCCCACTACGAGCAGTACTTC; CDR3 protein: CASSPHDRAHYEQYF
J gene: TRBJ1-5; V gene: TRBV6-1; D gene: .; clone size: .; CDR3 DNA: TGTGCCAGCAGTGTAGGGTTGCGGGGGAATCAGCCCCAGCATTTT; CDR3 protein: CASSVGLRGNQPQHF
J gene: TRBJ1-3; V gene: TRBV19; D gene: TRBD1; clone size: .; CDR3 DNA: TGTGCCAGTAGTATCGGACAGGCCGTCTCTGGAAACACCATATATTTT; CDR3 protein: CASSIGQAVSGNTIYF
J gene: TRBJ2-5; V gene: TRBV2; D gene: TRBD2; clone size: .; CDR3 DNA: TGTGCCAGCACCCGACTAGCGGGGGCCCAAGGAGAGACCCAGTACTTC; CDR3 protein: CASTRLAGAQGETQYF
J gene: TRBJ1-5; V gene: TRBV4-1; D gene: TRBD1; clone size: once; CDR3 DNA: TGCGCCAGCAGCCAAACGGGACAGGGAGACAATCAGCCCCAGCATTTT; CDR3 protein: CASSQTGQGDNQPQHF
J gene: TRBJ1-4; V gene: TRBV29-1; D gene: TRBD1; clone size: .; CDR3 DNA: TGCAGCGGAGCACAGGGGAGGAGTGAAAAACTGTTTTTT; CDR3 protein: CSGAQGRSEKLFF
J gene: TRBJ1-2; V gene: TRBV11-1; D gene: .; clone size: .; CDR3 DNA: TGTGCCAGCAGCTTAGAGGGGAACTATGGCTACACCTTC; CDR3 protein: CASSLEGNYGYTF
J gene: TRBJ2-1; V gene: TRBV2; D gene: TRBD2; clone size: .; CDR3 DNA: TGTGCCAGCCTGGGATCCCTAGCGGGGTACAATGAGCAGTTCTTC; CDR3 protein: CASLGSLAGYNEQFF